This T cell receptor (beta chain) is from a study of human T cells and chemical hapten exposure (dated by TCRdb to 2020 to 2023). In the study overall: For sensitization, 2% DPC in acetone was applied to a roughly 2 cm by roughly 2 cm area of upper inner arm skin. Throughout the study period of roughly 24 weeks, patients also received therapeutic DPC doses to the scalp every week. Patch testing was done on the upper back using Finn chambers containing 0.01% DPC, and results were scored after 6 days according to International Contact Dermatitis Research Group standards. Blood samples were taken from patients before sensitization (week 0) and then at 2, 6 and about 24 weeks after DPC sensitization. This study followed changes in the peripheral blood TCR repertoire in vivo during primary and secondary sensitization of alopecia patients to the hapten diphenylcyclopropenone (DPC). About 30 alopecia patients provided blood for TCR sequencing at one to four time points (pre-sensitization, 2, 6 and 24 weeks). Alopecia areata with under or over 50% scalp involvement, alopecia totalis and alopecia universalis were represented in the patient cohort, which was mostly female. The libraries were sequenced as a pool, and the TCR yield per sample differed mostly because of small variations in library volumes within the pool. Here is what the overall study found, with its caveats: Because every patient had alopecia, a presumed autoimmune disease, the patients' immune response might differ from that of healthy individuals. After repeated subsampling, the strength of the expansion versus patch-test correlation and the threshold at which it became significant changed. Expanded TCRs formed significantly more large CDR3 similarity clusters than pre-sensitization or healthy control sets, consistent with antigen-driven responses. A positive correlation was found between the number of PT1 expanded TCRs and patch test score, with significance reached at thresholds 8, 16 and 32 but not 4. DPC sensitization did not change how many TCRs were above 1 in 1000 frequency, and no evidence was found of alterations in global repertoire structure.

Reading the label with the study, this specimen's time point is: patch test 3, about 24 weeks after DPC sensitization. The treatment or condition label, read with the paper, signifies: therapeutic diphenylcyclopropenone sensitization with weekly scalp DPC. At each patch-test visit, blood was drawn before the patch test was applied. Patients were considered eligible if aged 18 to 70, diagnosed with alopecia and deemed suitable for DPC therapy, and patients were excluded if pregnant. Unfractionated whole blood was collected in Tempus Blood RNA tubes, and total RNA was extracted from that blood. Receptors were amplified or captured by RACE. Sequencing was performed on a NextSeq 500. During library preparation, unique molecular identifiers were attached to individual cDNA molecules so that TCRs could be counted quantitatively and reproducibly. Both TCR alpha and TCR beta chains were sequenced from each blood RNA sample. Under the source paper's analysis protocol: The median number of TCRs per sample was roughly 98,000, ranging from about 23,224 to 700,000. V, J and CDR3 annotation of the TCR reads was carried out using the Decombinator software suite. For the PS versus PT1 abundance plots, all samples were subsampled to the same number of TCRs (28,000). Expanded TCRs were defined as absent before sensitization and observed at least eight times at the 2-week time point. Using fastp at Q25 and MiXCR, TCRdb reprocessed the public reads and kept productive beta chains. Records with the same CDR3 protein are collapsed into one entry carrying the most frequent genes and DNA. These V and J calls are TCRdb output, not the study's own analysis. The sample table contains roughly 100,000 distinct CDR3 sequences; only one count was recorded for under 40% of them. The biggest ten clones account for less than 3% of the sample.

The CDR3 runs 17 amino acids, cysteine and phenylalanine included. The only DNA kept is the CDR3, 51 bases in frame from the first base. The CDR1 and CDR2 encoded by the germline V gene are MRHNA and SNTAGT. At the junction V is shortened by 4 bases and J by 2 bases; bases outside the gene matches: 9. Regarding this clonotype: The antigen it binds to is not known. Base qualities are not provided; no much larger clone lies one nucleotide away.

The rearrangement combines TRBV6-4 with TRBJ2-1; the central 9 bases match TRBD1. Sample: whole blood, taken in connection with sensitization to the hapten diphenylcyclopropenone (DPC). This sequence was found in a man aged 35 to 55 with alopecia areata. Some clones in this sample may be carry-over from other donors' samples. The CDR3 region has the sequence CASSAVTGTGPYNEQFF. Here is the DNA: TGTGCCAGCAGTGCTGTAACCGGGACAGGGCCCTACAATGAGCAGTTCTTC.